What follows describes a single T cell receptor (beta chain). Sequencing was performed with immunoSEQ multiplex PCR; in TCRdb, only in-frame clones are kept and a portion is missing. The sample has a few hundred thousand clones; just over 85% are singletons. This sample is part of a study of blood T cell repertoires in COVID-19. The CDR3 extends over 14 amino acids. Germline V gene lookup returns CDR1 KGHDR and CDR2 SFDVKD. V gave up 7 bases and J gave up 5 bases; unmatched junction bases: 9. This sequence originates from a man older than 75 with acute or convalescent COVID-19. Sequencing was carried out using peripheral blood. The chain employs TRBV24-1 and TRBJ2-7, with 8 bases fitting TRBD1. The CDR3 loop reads CATSERTGSDEQYF. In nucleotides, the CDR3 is TGTGCCACCAGCGAGAGGACAGGGAGCGACGAGCAGTACTTC.